These 4 T cell receptor beta chains came from one sample sequenced in a study of T cell changes during pregnancy in multiple sclerosis. Profiled with immunoSEQ multiplex PCR; TCRdb holds only in-frame clones, not every one. The sample holds around 35,000 clones; about 92% are singletons and the top ten take about 1.2%. The sample consisted of PBMCs (not recorded whether the cells were cultured). The receptor set was obtained from a female donor with multiple sclerosis, enrolled in a pregnancy study.

V usage is TRBV18 and J usage is TRBJ2-5; 8 bases agree with TRBD2. The better agreement between TRBJ2-7 and the DNA end casts doubt on the J call. The CDR3 has 15 residues. Germline-derived CDR1 and CDR2 are KGHSH and LQKENI. Here the CDR3 reads CASSPSAGEAYEQYF. CDR3 DNA: TGTGCCAGCTCACCCTCAGCGGGAGAGGCCTACGAGCAGTACTTC.

This chain links TRBV11-2 with TRBJ1-4; tentatively, D is TRBD1 (6 bases). This CDR3 is built from 15 residues. Germline lookup yields CDR1 SGHAT and CDR2 FQNNGV. Trimming left V 5 bases short and J 0 bases short, with 10 bases between. CDR3 sequence reads: CASSAGQPTNEKLFF. The CDR3 DNA reads TGTGCCAGCAGCGCTGGACAGCCAACTAATGAAAAACTGTTTTTT.

The chain recombines TRBV15 with TRBJ1-2; TRBD1 matches at 12 bases. Per germline, CDR1 LNHNV and CDR2 YYDKDF (reference sequence). This CDR3 is built from 17 residues. The V gene end was trimmed by 0 bases and the J gene end by 6 bases; junction bases not matched to a gene: 8. The CDR3 region is CATSRDLPGTGGDGYTF. The CDR3 coding sequence is TGTGCCACCAGCAGAGATTTGCCCGGGACAGGGGGCGATGGCTACACCTTC.

This sequence joins TRBV4-1 and TRBJ2-2; D is ambiguous. This CDR3 comprises 14 residues. Per germline, CDR1 MGHRA and CDR2 YSYEKL. Trimming took off 1 base at V and 6 bases at J, with 9 bases between the two ends. The CDR3 bases are TGCGCCAGCAGCCAAGCTATTGGGTCCGGGGAGCTGTTTTTT. Protein product: CASSQAIGSGELFF.